This T cell receptor beta chain was captured by sequencing in a study of blood T cell repertoires in COVID-19. Study overall: The study drew acute and convalescent COVID-19 samples from the United States, Italy and Spain. T cells, B-cell-depleted T cells, or PBMCs provided the cDNA or gDNA that served as material.

The V end lost 0 bases, the J end lost 8 bases, and 10 bases lay between the germline ends. This CDR3 is 13 amino acids long. Germline CDR1 is MRHNA and CDR2 is SNTAGT. Sequencing used immunoSEQ multiplex PCR; TCRdb keeps in-frame clones, though not all of them. The sample contains some 68,000 clones, approximately 88% of which appear only once. The sample comprised peripheral blood. The chain has TRBV6-4 and TRBJ1-2; D gene uncertain. This TCR derives from a human donor in a cohort sampled during active COVID-19. CDR3 sequence reads: CASSDSRGGGYTF. The CDR3 nucleotides read TGTGCCAGCAGTGACTCGAGAGGCGGAGGCTACACCTTC.